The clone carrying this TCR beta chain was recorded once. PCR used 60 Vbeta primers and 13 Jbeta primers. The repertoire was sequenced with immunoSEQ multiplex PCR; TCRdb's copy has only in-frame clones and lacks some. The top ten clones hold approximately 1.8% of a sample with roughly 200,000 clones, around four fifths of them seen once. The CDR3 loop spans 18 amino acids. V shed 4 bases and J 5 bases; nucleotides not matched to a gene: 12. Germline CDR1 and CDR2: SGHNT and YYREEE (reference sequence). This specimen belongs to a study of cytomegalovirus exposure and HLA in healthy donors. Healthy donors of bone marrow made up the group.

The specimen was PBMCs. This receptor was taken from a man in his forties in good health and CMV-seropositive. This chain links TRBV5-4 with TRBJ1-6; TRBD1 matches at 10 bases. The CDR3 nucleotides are TGTGCCAGCAGCAGGGGGACAGGGGCCCCTTCTAATAATTCACCCCTCCACTTT. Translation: CASSRGTGAPSNNSPLHF.